A selection of T cell receptor beta chains follows, all from one sample in a study of T cell repertoires in cytomegalovirus infection. TCRdb reprocessed the reads with MiXCR, giving one entry per CDR3 protein. This sample carries some 590,000 distinct CDR3 sequences, 40% of them seen once, and the ten largest clones take around 46%. No antigen has been identified for these receptors. The sample was cultured PBMCs, taken from culture after CMV antigen stimulation. The receptors stem from a human donor in good health (CMV status not recorded). Some clones in this sample may be carry-over from other donors' samples. Both conserved end residues are part of each CDR3. D genes are given only for firm matches. Some rows have no size entry. The others give once, few or many, or a class for an expanded clone.

V,J,D,size,length,CDR3,DNA
TRBV6-5,TRBJ2-7,-,-,13,CATLPPGIYEQYF,TGTGCCACCCTCCCTCCGGGGATCTACGAGCAGTACTTC
TRBV7-6,TRBJ2-3,TRBD2,-,16,CASSPPGAGGTNTQYF,TGTGCCAGCAGCCCCCCCGGAGCGGGGGGGACAAATACGCAGTATTTT
TRBV11-3,TRBJ2-1,TRBD2,few,14,CASSLLAGDGEQFF,TGTGCCAGCAGCCTACTAGCGGGAGATGGTGAGCAGTTCTTC
TRBV7-6,TRBJ1-5,-,-,15,CASSLGDLSNQPQHF,TGTGCCAGCAGCTTAGGGGACCTTAGCAATCAGCCCCAGCATTTT
TRBV7-2,TRBJ2-2,-,few,16,CASSLGTRGVAGELFF,TGTGCCAGCAGCTTAGGAACCAGGGGAGTCGCCGGGGAGCTGTTTTTT
TRBV6-1,TRBJ2-5,-,few,15,CASRAWGRVTETQYF,TGTGCCAGCAGGGCATGGGGGAGAGTGACAGAGACCCAGTACTTC
TRBV6-6,TRBJ1-5,-,-,16,CASSYHDRNSNQPQHF,TGTGCCAGCAGTTACCACGACAGGAATAGCAATCAGCCCCAGCATTTT
TRBV20-1,TRBJ2-3,TRBD2,-,14,CSASLLAGADTQYF,TGCAGTGCCAGTCTACTAGCGGGAGCAGATACGCAGTATTTT
TRBV6-1,TRBJ2-5,-,few,16,CASTYLAGRHGETQYF,TGTGCCAGCACCTATCTCGCGGGAAGACATGGGGAGACCCAGTACTTC
TRBV6-1,TRBJ2-7,-,-,15,CASSDGVGLLREQYF,TGTGCCAGCAGTGACGGGGTGGGACTCCTACGAGAGCAGTACTTC
TRBV11-3,TRBJ2-2,TRBD2,few,14,CASQGASGMGELFF,TGTGCCAGCCAGGGCGCTAGCGGGATGGGGGAGCTGTTTTTT
TRBV27,TRBJ2-3,-,-,16,CASRGQLEPNTDTQYF,TGTGCCAGCAGGGGACAACTCGAGCCCAACACAGATACGCAATATTTT
TRBV7-8,TRBJ2-7,-,-,14,CASTLTTGMYEQYF,TGTGCCAGCACCCTTACGACAGGAATGTACGAGCAGTACTTC
TRBV4-1,TRBJ2-5,TRBD1,-,15,CASSPGQGSQETQYF,TGCGCCAGCAGTCCCGGACAGGGAAGCCAAGAGACCCAGTACTTC
TRBV7-2,TRBJ2-3,-,-,17,CASSPAGGQGNTDTQYF,TGTGCCAGCAGCCCGGCGGGAGGACAGGGGAATACAGATACGCAGTATTTT
TRBV18,TRBJ2-3,TRBD1,few,15,CASSTRQGGTDTQYF,TGTGCCAGCTCAACCCGACAGGGTGGCACAGATACGCAGTATTTT
TRBV7-2,TRBJ1-2,TRBD1,few,14,CASSWSGQGYGYTF,TGTGCCAGCAGCTGGTCTGGACAGGGATATGGCTACACCTTC
TRBV4-1,TRBJ2-1,-,few,14,CASSQPPGDNEQFF,TGCGCCAGCAGCCAGCCGCCCGGGGACAATGAGCAGTTCTTC
TRBV7-2,TRBJ2-1,-,many,16,CASSSGSGVAYREQFF,TGTGCCAGCAGCTCTGGGTCCGGGGTTGCCTACCGTGAGCAGTTCTTC
TRBV6-2/TRBV6-3,TRBJ1-2,TRBD1,-,11,CASGQGRGYTF,TGTGCCAGCGGACAGGGGAGAGGCTACACCTTC
TRBV11-2,TRBJ2-1,TRBD2,-,17,CASSPRTSGRSHNEQFF,TGTGCCAGCAGCCCCCGGACTAGCGGGAGATCCCACAATGAGCAGTTCTTC
TRBV4-1,TRBJ2-3,-,few,16,CASSQELFTSTDTQYF,TGCGCCAGCAGCCAAGAGCTGTTTACTAGCACAGATACGCAGTATTTT
TRBV6-1,TRBJ2-1,TRBD2,-,14,CASSDGGAGDEQFF,TGTGCCAGCAGTGACGGGGGGGCGGGGGATGAGCAGTTCTTC
TRBV7-2,TRBJ2-5,-,few,14,CASRSAGAHGAQYF,TGTGCCAGCCGCTCGGCGGGGGCCCACGGGGCCCAGTACTTC
TRBV20-1,TRBJ1-5,-,-,12,CSAAQSNQPQHF,TGCAGTGCCGCGCAGAGCAATCAGCCCCAGCATTTT
TRBV6-2/TRBV6-3,TRBJ2-7,-,-,14,CASSYRSRTYEQYF,TGTGCCAGCAGTTACAGGTCTAGGACGTACGAGCAGTACTTC
TRBV7-9,TRBJ2-1,-,-,15,CASSLALGGYNEQFF,TGTGCCAGCAGCTTAGCGTTGGGGGGCTACAATGAGCAGTTCTTC
TRBV7-2,TRBJ2-1,TRBD2,-,15,CASSSRTSVSHEQFF,TGTGCCAGCAGCTCGCGGACTAGCGTAAGCCATGAGCAGTTCTTC
TRBV7-8,TRBJ2-5,TRBD2,-,13,CASSYGLGETQYF,TGTGCCAGCAGCTACGGACTAGGAGAGACCCAGTACTTC
TRBV12-5,TRBJ2-1,TRBD2,-,15,CASGLYGSRGSEQFF,TGTGCTAGTGGTTTGTATGGGTCGCGGGGGTCTGAGCAGTTCTTC
TRBV7-9,TRBJ2-5,TRBD1,once,15,CASSFDRVRGETQYF,TGTGCCAGCAGCTTCGACAGGGTCCGAGGGGAGACCCAGTACTTC
TRBV20-1,TRBJ2-1,TRBD2,-,14,CSAALAGGLNEQFF,TGCAGTGCTGCCCTAGCGGGAGGGCTCAATGAGCAGTTCTTC
TRBV7-2,TRBJ1-1,-,few,15,CASSLLGSMNTEAFF,TGTGCCAGCAGCTTATTGGGCAGTATGAACACTGAAGCTTTCTTT
TRBV7-9,TRBJ2-1,-,-,12,CASSLVEYEQFF,TGTGCCAGCAGCTTAGTGGAGTATGAGCAGTTCTTC
TRBV20-1,TRBJ1-2,TRBD1,once,13,CSASYRGFYGYTF,TGCAGTGCTAGTTACAGGGGATTCTATGGCTACACCTTC
TRBV6-6,TRBJ1-1,-,few,14,CASKVSGMNTEAFF,TGTGCCAGCAAAGTTAGCGGGATGAACACTGAAGCTTTCTTT
TRBV30,TRBJ2-1,-,-,13,CAWRPPIKGGQFF,TGTGCCTGGAGGCCGCCGATAAAAGGTGGGCAGTTCTTC
TRBV7-9,TRBJ2-7,TRBD2,-,15,CASSLAPSGTYEQYF,TGTGCCAGCAGCTTAGCTCCTAGCGGGACCTACGAGCAGTACTTC
TRBV7-2,TRBJ1-5,TRBD1,many,18,CASSVKGQGSVGNQPQHF,TGTGCCAGCAGCGTCAAAGGACAGGGGAGTGTTGGCAATCAGCCCCAGCATTTT
TRBV6-5,TRBJ1-2,-,-,13,CASAEHAANGYTF,TGTGCCAGCGCCGAGCACGCAGCAAACGGCTACACCTTC
TRBV7-4,TRBJ1-2,-,-,14,CASSSGGLFYGYTF,TGTGCCAGCAGCTCGGGAGGGCTTTTCTATGGCTACACCTTC
TRBV29-1,TRBJ2-3,TRBD2,-,16,CSVDGGLAGPSDTQYF,TGCAGCGTTGACGGGGGTTTAGCGGGACCCTCAGATACGCAGTATTTT
TRBV6-1,TRBJ1-1,-,-,12,CASSEFGRPAFF,TGTGCCAGCAGTGAATTCGGCAGGCCAGCTTTCTTT
TRBV7-6,TRBJ2-7,-,-,13,CAIPEGVSYEQYF,TGTGCCATCCCGGAAGGGGTATCCTACGAGCAGTACTTC
TRBV6-2/TRBV6-3,TRBJ2-5,TRBD2,-,15,CASSYSTSDQETQYF,TGTGCCAGCAGTTACTCGACTAGCGACCAAGAGACCCAGTACTTC
TRBV12-3/TRBV12-4,TRBJ1-2,-,-,14,CASTIRRGNYGYTF,TGTGCCAGCACCATCAGGAGGGGCAACTATGGCTACACCTTC
TRBV6-1,TRBJ2-5,TRBD2,many,19,CASSRTPRSGGKYQETQYF,TGTGCCAGCAGCCGTACGCCCAGGAGCGGGGGGAAGTACCAAGAGACCCAGTACTTC
TRBV6-6,TRBJ1-5,-,few,17,CASSYPVQGSSNQPQHF,TGTGCCAGCAGTTACCCGGTACAGGGATCAAGCAATCAGCCCCAGCATTTT
TRBV6-2/TRBV6-3,TRBJ2-7,-,-,14,CASSVGRQLYEQYF,TGTGCCAGCAGTGTGGGGAGACAGCTCTACGAGCAGTACTTC
TRBV7-9,TRBJ2-1,TRBD2,-,15,CASSPTSGGAYEQFF,TGTGCCAGCAGTCCTACTAGCGGGGGGGCCTATGAGCAGTTCTTC
TRBV20-1,TRBJ2-3,TRBD2,few,14,CSARASGGTDTQYF,TGCAGTGCTAGAGCTAGCGGGGGCACAGATACGCAGTATTTT
TRBV7-9,TRBJ2-7,-,-,13,CASSLGGWYEQYF,TGTGCCAGCAGCTTAGGGGGGTGGTACGAGCAGTACTTC
TRBV7-8,TRBJ1-1,-,-,17,CASSLADGRFLGTEAFF,TGTGCCAGCAGCTTAGCGGATGGCAGATTCTTAGGTACTGAAGCTTTCTTT
TRBV7-6,TRBJ2-1,TRBD1,few,13,CASSTDRDNEQFF,TGTGCCAGCAGCACGGACAGGGATAATGAGCAGTTCTTC
TRBV29-1,TRBJ2-7,TRBD1,few,13,CSVRTGDSYEQYF,TGCAGCGTACGGACAGGGGATTCCTACGAGCAGTACTTC
TRBV7-2,TRBJ2-7,-,many,15,CASSPRPHSTYEQYF,TGTGCCAGCAGCCCCCGCCCGCACAGCACCTACGAGCAGTACTTC
TRBV6-5,TRBJ1-5,-,-,13,CATSKGIDQPQHF,TGTGCCACATCAAAGGGGATTGATCAGCCCCAGCATTTT
TRBV19,TRBJ1-5,TRBD1,-,15,CASSTGTGGGQAQHF,TGTGCCAGTAGTACCGGGACAGGGGGAGGCCAGGCCCAGCATTTT
TRBV6-2/TRBV6-3,TRBJ2-7,-,-,14,CASSQAHRGYEQYF,TGTGCCAGCAGTCAAGCGCACCGCGGCTACGAGCAGTACTTC